Below, one T cell receptor (beta chain) is given with its context. The table came from immunoSEQ multiplex PCR; TCRdb's copy has only in-frame clones and leaves some out. Among under 75,000 clones listed, about 89% were seen once. The data originate from a study of graft-versus-host responses after intestinal transplantation. The starting material, graft tissue, was processed to release intraepithelial and lamina propria lymphocytes. This CDR3 is built from 14 residues. The germline V and J ends were trimmed by 3 bases and 4 bases, with 12 bases remaining between them. Germline CDR1 is MDHEN and CDR2 is SYDVKM.

The source of this sequence is a human patient who received an intestinal transplant, so some T cells may come from the graft donor. The source material was ileum tissue, sampled more than 350 days after transplant. The chain has TRBV28 and TRBJ1-1, with a possible D match to TRBD1 (5 bases). The CDR3 DNA follows: TGTGCCAGCAGTTTTTGGCAGGGTGTCACTGAAGCTTTCTTT. As protein: CASSFWQGVTEAFF.